This TCR beta chain was sequenced for a study of sequential checkpoint blockade in melanoma. TCRdb's table, derived via immunoSEQ multiplex PCR, lists solely in-frame clones and lacks some. The table records roughly 8,400 clones, around nine tenths of them present only once. Noted treatment: randomized to nivolumab then ipilimumab (arm A) or the reverse (arm B). The CDR3 consists of 9 residues. The V gene's germline CDR1 is SNHLY and CDR2 FYNNEI. Trimming left V 11 bases short and J 4 bases short, with 6 bases between. This receptor was identified in a human donor with melanoma. This rearrangement joins TRBV2 to TRBJ2-7; D perhaps matches TRBD2 (6 bases). The starting material was CD8+ T cells sorted from blood (inferred from file names), obtained from a patient given nivolumab and ipilimumab in sequence. The CDR3 is CAGGYEQYF. The CDR3 DNA follows: TGTGCCGGGGGGTACGAGCAGTACTTC.